This T cell receptor (beta chain) came from a study of shared clonotypes between healthy human individuals (dated by TCRdb to about 2020). The study in broad terms: A couple of women and a few men aged 18 to 49 years were included in the cohort. For each donor, three plates each were used for CD4 naive and CD4 memory, two plates were used for CD8 naive, and one plate was used for CD8 memory. Libraries were prepared and TCR repertoires were sequenced by different laboratories using diverse techniques, in order to increase sequencing depth and limit assay-specific biases. The study deeply sequenced blood TCR repertoires of about five healthy adults to estimate repertoire size and the extent of clonotype sharing between individuals. Each donor's leukapheresis produced roughly between roughly 0.9 and 8.9 billion PBMCs.

Healthy HIV-negative adults with no recently reported acute infections or vaccinations were included as donors. Only Caucasian adults living in Nashville, Tennessee, USA were represented among the donors. CD4+ T cells were enriched by magnetic negative selection, after which naive cells were positively selected on CD45RA and the negative fraction was taken as the memory subset. Blood was collected by leukapheresis, and PBMCs were isolated by Ficoll-Histopaque density gradient centrifugation and then cryopreserved in liquid nitrogen vapor phase. Analytical flow cytometry was used to check the purity and quantity of every magnetically sorted T cell population. From each sorted fraction, genomic DNA was isolated and quantified by UV absorbance on a Nanodrop 2000c. Summary of the overall study and its limitations: The genetic and exposure-history diversity represented was limited by the small number of donors. Pairwise subsampling led to the expectation that sequencing depth would affect the degree of clonotype sharing among donors. Sampling was restricted to blood, and TCR repertoires in tissue are likely to differ from TCR repertoires in blood. Across a few donors, approximately 4.9% of naive CD4, 3.5% of naive CD8, around 2.5% of memory CD4, and about 0.44% of memory CD8 clonotypes were shared. Incomplete sequencing was indicated by rarefaction of sorted-subset datasets, despite the large sequencing depth. Estimated clonotype richness was generally larger for naive than for memory subsets. Clonotypes shared by all four sorted-subset donors showed higher generation probabilities than non-shared clonotypes.

Using the deep immunoSEQ assay, TCR CDR3 regions were amplified from genomic DNA by multiplex PCR. Extracted genomic DNA from each cell subset was spread evenly across all wells of several immunoSEQ 96-well plates, with each plate serving as a replicate. Each replicate PCR for sorted subsets received approximately 220 ng genomic DNA, equal to roughly 30,000 T cell genomes. The purified libraries were quantified using a Qubit 3.0 fluorometer, sized with a Bioanalyzer 2100, and then quantified again using the KAPA Library Quantification kit. Every immunoSEQ 96-well plate was sequenced on a separate single-read 150-cycle Illumina NextSeq 550 flow cell. For the original study's pipeline: Because the immunoSEQ output held only junctional sequences and lacked quality scores, the filtering could not match the filtering applied to full-length reads. Sequences were annotated with PyIR, a Python wrapper for IgBLAST v1.9, using IMGT germline references to assign V/J genes and CDR3. Reads were removed for weak V/J assignments (E-value above 1e-6), missing CDR3, stop codons, out-of-frame junctions, or ambiguous translated residues. V3J clonotypes were defined by identical inferred V gene, J gene, and CDR3 amino acid sequence. To compute the percentage overlap between repertoires, the number of shared unique clonotypes was divided by the size of the smaller repertoire. Richness of each repertoire was evaluated using RTK rarefaction, the Chao1 estimator, and Recon v2.1 estimates of unobserved clonotypes. Generation probabilities were computed with OLGA for all TCRbeta clonotypes obtained by the gDNA method from four donors. TCRdb provides this immuneACCESS table in a form limited to in-frame rearrangements. Some clones are lacking; in checked studies, under half of them reflect an unresolved V gene, and why the rest are absent is not known. V and J calls plus clone size are reproduced from that table; the DNA served to infer D and trimming. For this sample the table gives under 2.5 million clones, of which approximately 90% were detected only once. The top ten clones comprise around 0.35% of the sample.

As to this clone: What this receptor recognizes is not known. Base qualities are not at hand, and no much larger clone is one base apart.

The CDR3 covers 14 residues, taking in both the cysteine and the phenylalanine. Only the CDR3 portion is preserved as DNA: 42 bases, with reading frame beginning at the first base. In the germline V gene, CDR1 corresponds to SGHAT and CDR2 to FQNNGV. V is cut by 2 bases and J by 4 bases, and the space between the germline ends is 11 bases. Sequencing input: naive CD4+ T cells from PBMCs. Reading the label with the study, this specimen's cell subset or site is: CD45RA+ positively selected. Recombination connected TRBV11-2 to TRBJ1-1, with a tentative D gene TRBD1 over 6 matching bases. This sequence originates from a man younger than 30 in good health. Some clones in this sample may be carry-over from other donors' samples. The CDR3 has the sequence CASSLRGAGTEAFF. The DNA is TGTGCCAGCAGCTTACGGGGGGCGGGCACTGAAGCTTTCTTT.